The clone carrying this T cell receptor (beta chain) turned up a few times. Antigen specificity is unknown. From germline, CDR1 is MGHRA and CDR2 YSYEKL. V shed 3 bases and J shed 2 bases, with 17 bases lying between them. The CDR3 sequence is 16 residues long. The data are from a study of identical twins. Whole-study results and caveats: Analyses based on zero insertions could be partly confounded by invariant MAIT and iNKT cells.

A universal primer site came from template switching; cDNA carried unique molecular identifiers. TCRdb independently ran MiXCR on the 5' RACE reads; one entry per CDR3 protein. The data show about 200,000 distinct CDR3 sequences, 6.5% seen once. These data also formed part of another study, on T cells expressing NK-cell markers. From that second work: There were seven HCMV-seropositive donors and one seronegative donor among the eight sequenced. Dominant NKG2C+ clonotypes were found to form roughly 1.0-7.0% of CD8+ T cells in several donors.

The TCR originated in a woman aged 18-29 years in good health. This chain links TRBV4-1 with TRBJ2-7; tentatively, D is TRBD1 (6 bases). Specimen: CD8+ T cells sorted from blood. The CDR3 loop is CASSHLGQPSPYEQYF. CDR3 bases: TGCGCCAGCAGCCACCTAGGACAGCCGTCCCCCTACGAGCAGTACTTC.